The T cell receptor beta chain under discussion was sequenced for a study of OX40 agonist ivuxolimab in advanced cancers. The CDR3 sequence is 13 residues long. CDR1 is WSHSY and CDR2 is SAAADI in the germline V gene. V was trimmed by 2 bases and J by 6 bases, leaving 10 bases between them. This clone was found once. Repertoires were generated with immunoSEQ multiplex PCR, while TCRdb's copy carries only in-frame clones and drops some. The repertoire holds some 140,000 clones, with less than 95% as singletons. This receptor was obtained from an adult with an advanced solid tumor such as melanoma, head and neck, liver or kidney cancer. This chain uses TRBV10-2 with TRBJ2-5; TRBD1 might be the D (5 bases). Specimen: CD4+ or CD8+ T cells sorted from blood, collected in a trial of the OX40 agonist ivuxolimab. The CDR3 is CASSEDRYQTQYF. For the CDR3, the DNA is TGCGCCAGCAGTGAGGACAGATATCAGACCCAGTACTTC.